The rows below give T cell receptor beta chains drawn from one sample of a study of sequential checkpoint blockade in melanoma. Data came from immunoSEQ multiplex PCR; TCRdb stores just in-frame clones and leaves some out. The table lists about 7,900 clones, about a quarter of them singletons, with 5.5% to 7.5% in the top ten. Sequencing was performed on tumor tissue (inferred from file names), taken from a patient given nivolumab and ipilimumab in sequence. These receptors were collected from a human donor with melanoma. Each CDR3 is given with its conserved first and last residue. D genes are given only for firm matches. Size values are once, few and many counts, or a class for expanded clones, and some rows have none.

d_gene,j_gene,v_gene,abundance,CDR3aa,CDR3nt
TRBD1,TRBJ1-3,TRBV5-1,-,CASSLGHSGQASSGNTIYF,TGCGCCAGCAGCTTGGGACATTCGGGACAGGCAAGCTCTGGAAACACCATATATTTT
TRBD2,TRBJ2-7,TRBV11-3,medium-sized,CASSSSPGLDNEQYF,TGTGCCAGCAGCTCCTCCCCGGGACTAGATAACGAGCAGTACTTC
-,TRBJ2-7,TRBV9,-,CASSVGLDVSYEQYF,TGTGCCAGCAGCGTTGGATTAGACGTCTCCTACGAGCAGTACTTC
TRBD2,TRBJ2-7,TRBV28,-,CASSLTSGRFPEQYF,TGTGCCAGCAGCTTGACTAGCGGGAGGTTTCCCGAGCAGTACTTC
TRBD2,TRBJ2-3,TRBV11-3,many,CASSQPDDSGGAPDTQYF,TGTGCCAGCAGCCAGCCCGACGATAGCGGGGGGGCCCCAGATACGCAGTATTTT
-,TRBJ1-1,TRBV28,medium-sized,CASSLPAKGAFF,TGTGCCAGCAGTTTACCAGCGAAGGGAGCTTTCTTT
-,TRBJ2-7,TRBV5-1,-,CASSDGTGNYEQYF,TGCGCCAGCAGCGACGGGACGGGGAATTACGAGCAGTACTTC
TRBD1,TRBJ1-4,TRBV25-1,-,CASSVGTGVEKLFF,TGTGCCAGCAGCGTTGGGACAGGGGTTGAAAAACTGTTTTTT
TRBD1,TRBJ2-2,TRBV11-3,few,CASRPGQPTGELFF,TGTGCCAGCAGGCCGGGACAGCCCACCGGGGAGCTGTTTTTT
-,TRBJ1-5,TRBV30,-,CAWSGGGRSNQPQHF,TGTGCCTGGAGTGGGGGCGGACGGTCCAATCAGCCCCAGCATTTT
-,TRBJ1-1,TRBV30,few,CAWSLTTGRTEAFF,TGTGCCTGGAGCCTTACAACGGGGAGGACTGAAGCTTTCTTT
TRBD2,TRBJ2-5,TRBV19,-,CASSMWGGETQYF,TGTGCCAGTAGTATGTGGGGGGGAGAGACCCAGTACTTC
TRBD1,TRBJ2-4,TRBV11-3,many,CASSERDRALAKNIQYF,TGTGCCAGCAGCGAAAGGGACAGGGCTCTAGCCAAAAACATTCAGTACTTC
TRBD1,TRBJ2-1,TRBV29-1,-,CSVEPGTGVNEQFF,TGCAGCGTTGAACCCGGGACAGGGGTCAATGAGCAGTTCTTC